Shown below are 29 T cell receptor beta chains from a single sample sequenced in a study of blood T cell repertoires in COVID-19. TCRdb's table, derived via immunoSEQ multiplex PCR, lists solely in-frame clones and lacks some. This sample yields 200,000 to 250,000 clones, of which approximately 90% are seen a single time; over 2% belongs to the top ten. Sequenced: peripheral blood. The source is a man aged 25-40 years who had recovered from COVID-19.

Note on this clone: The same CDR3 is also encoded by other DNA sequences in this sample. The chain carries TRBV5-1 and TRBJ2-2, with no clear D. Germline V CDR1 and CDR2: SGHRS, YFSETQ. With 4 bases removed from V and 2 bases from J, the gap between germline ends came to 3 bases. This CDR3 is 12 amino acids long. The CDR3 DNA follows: TGCGCCAGCAGCCAAAACACCGGGGAGCTGTTTTTT. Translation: CASSQNTGELFF.

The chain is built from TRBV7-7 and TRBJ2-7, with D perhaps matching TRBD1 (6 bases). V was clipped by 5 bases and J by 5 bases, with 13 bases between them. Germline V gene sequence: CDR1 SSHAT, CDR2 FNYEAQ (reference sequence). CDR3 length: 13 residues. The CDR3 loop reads CASSAQGGHEQYF. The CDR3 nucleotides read TGTGCCAGCAGCGCACAGGGTGGCCACGAGCAGTACTTC.

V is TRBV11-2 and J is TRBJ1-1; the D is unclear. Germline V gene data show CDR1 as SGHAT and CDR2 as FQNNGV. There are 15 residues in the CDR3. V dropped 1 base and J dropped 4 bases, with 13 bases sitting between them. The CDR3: CASSLVASPGTEAFF. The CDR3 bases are TGTGCCAGCAGCTTAGTAGCATCCCCGGGCACTGAAGCTTTCTTT.

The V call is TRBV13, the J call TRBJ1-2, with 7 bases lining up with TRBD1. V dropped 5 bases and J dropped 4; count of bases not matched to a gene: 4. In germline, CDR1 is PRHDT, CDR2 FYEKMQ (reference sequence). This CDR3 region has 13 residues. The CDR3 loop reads CASSVDRVYGYTF. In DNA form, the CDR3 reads TGTGCCAGCAGCGTCGACAGGGTCTATGGCTACACCTTC. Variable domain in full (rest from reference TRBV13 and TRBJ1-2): AAGVIQSPRHLIKEKRETATLKCYPIPRHDTVYWYQQGPGQDPQFLISFYEKMQSDKGSIPDRFSAQQFSDYHSELNMSSLELGDSALYFCASSVDRVYGYTFGSGTRLTVV.

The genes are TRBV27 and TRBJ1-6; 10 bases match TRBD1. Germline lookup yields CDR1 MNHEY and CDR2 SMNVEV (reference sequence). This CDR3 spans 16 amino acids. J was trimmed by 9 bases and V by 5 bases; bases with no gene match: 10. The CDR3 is CASSLTTGGFVSPLHF. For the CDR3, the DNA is TGTGCCAGCAGTCTCACGACAGGGGGCTTTGTTTCACCCCTCCACTTT.

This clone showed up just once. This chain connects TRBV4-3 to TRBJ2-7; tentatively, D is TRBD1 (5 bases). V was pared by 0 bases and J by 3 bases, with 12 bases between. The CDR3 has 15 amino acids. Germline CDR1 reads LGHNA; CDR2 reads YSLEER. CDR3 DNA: TGCGCCAGCAGCCAAGATCAGCAGGGTTTCTACGAGCAGTACTTC. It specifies CASSQDQQGFYEQYF.

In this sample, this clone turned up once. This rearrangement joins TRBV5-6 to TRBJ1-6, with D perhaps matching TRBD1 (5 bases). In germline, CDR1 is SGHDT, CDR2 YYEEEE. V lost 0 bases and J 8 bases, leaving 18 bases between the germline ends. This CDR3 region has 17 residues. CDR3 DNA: TGTGCCAGCAGCTTGGCCCGAGCCGGGGGATGGGATTCACCCCTCCACTTT. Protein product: CASSLARAGGWDSPLHF.

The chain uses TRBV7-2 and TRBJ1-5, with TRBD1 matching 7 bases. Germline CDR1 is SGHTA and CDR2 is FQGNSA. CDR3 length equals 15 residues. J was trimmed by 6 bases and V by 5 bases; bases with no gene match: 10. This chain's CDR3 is CASSQGGRVFQPQHF. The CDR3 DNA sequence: TGTGCCAGCAGCCAAGGGGGCAGGGTGTTTCAGCCCCAGCATTTT. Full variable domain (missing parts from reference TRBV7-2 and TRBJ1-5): GAGVSQSPSNKVTEKGKDVELRCDPISGHTALYWYRQSLGQGLEFLIYFQGNSAPDKSGLPSDRFSAERTGGSVSTLTIQRTQQEDSAVYLCASSQGGRVFQPQHFGDGTRLSIL.

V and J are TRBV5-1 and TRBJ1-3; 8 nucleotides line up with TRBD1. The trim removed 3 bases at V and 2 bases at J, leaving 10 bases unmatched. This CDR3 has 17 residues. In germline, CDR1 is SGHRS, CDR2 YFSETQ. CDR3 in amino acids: CASSSIPTGGTGNTIYF. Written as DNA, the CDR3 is TGCGCCAGCAGCTCGATACCAACAGGGGGAACTGGAAACACCATATATTTT.

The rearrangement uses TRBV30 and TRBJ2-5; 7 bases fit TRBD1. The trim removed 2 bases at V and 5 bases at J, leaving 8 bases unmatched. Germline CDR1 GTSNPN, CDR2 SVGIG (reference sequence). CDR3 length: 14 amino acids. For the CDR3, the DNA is TGTGCCTGGAGTCCCCAGGACAGGTGGGAGACCCAGTACTTC. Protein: CAWSPQDRWETQYF.

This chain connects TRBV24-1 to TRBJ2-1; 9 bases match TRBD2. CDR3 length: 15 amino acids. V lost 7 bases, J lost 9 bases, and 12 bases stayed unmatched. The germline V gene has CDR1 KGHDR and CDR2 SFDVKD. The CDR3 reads CATSEPGLALPEQFF. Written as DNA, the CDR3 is TGTGCCACCAGCGAACCGGGACTAGCTTTACCTGAGCAGTTCTTC.

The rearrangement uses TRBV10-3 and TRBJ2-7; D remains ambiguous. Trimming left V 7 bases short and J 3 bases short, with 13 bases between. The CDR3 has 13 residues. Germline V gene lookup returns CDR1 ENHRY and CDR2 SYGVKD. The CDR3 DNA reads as TGTGCCATCACCCGAGCGCTCGACTACGAGCAGTACTTC. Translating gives CAITRALDYEQYF.

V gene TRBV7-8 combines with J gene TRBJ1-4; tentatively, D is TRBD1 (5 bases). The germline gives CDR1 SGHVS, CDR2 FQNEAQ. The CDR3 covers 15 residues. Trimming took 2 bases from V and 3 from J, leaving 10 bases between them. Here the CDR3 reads CASSLSGAANEKLFF. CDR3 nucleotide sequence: TGTGCCAGCAGCTTAAGCGGGGCAGCTAATGAAAAACTGTTTTTT.

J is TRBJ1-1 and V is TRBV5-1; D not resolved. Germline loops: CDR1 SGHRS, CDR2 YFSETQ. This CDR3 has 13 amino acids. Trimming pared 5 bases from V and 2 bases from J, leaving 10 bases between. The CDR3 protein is CASSPTLNTEAFF. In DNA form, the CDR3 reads TGCGCCAGCAGTCCGACACTTAACACTGAAGCTTTCTTT.

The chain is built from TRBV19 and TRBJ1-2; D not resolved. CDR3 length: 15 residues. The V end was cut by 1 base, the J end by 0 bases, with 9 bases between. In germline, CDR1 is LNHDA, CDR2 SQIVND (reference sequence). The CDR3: CASSIGWPTNYGYTF. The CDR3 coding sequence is TGTGCCAGTAGTATAGGATGGCCCACTAACTATGGCTACACCTTC.

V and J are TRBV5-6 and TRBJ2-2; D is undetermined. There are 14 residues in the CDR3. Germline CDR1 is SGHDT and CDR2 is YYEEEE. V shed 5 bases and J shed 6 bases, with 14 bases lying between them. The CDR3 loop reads CASSQYSHAGELFF. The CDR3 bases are TGTGCCAGCAGTCAATATAGTCACGCCGGGGAGCTGTTTTTT.

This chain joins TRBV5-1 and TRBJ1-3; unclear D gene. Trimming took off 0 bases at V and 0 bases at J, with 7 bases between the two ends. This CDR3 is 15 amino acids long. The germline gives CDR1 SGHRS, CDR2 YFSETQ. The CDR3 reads CASSLDPSSGNTIYF. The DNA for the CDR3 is TGCGCCAGCAGCTTGGACCCCAGCTCTGGAAACACCATATATTTT.

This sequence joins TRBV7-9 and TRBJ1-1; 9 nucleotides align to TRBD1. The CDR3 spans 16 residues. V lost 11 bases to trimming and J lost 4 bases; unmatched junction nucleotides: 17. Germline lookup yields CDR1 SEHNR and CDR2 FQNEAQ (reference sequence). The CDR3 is CALTGGQGPLSTEAFF. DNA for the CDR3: TGTGCCCTCACCGGGGGACAGGGTCCATTGAGCACTGAAGCTTTCTTT.

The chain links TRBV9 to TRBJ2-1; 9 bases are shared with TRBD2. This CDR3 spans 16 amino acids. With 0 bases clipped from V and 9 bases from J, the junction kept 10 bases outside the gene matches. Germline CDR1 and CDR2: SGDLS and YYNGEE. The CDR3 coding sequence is TGTGCCAGCAGCGTAGCTGGAGGCGGGGGGGCTATTGAGCAGTTCTTC. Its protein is CASSVAGGGGAIEQFF. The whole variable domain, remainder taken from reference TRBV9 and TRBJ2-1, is DSGVTQTPKHLITATGQRVTLRCSPRSGDLSVYWYQQSLDQGLQFLIQYYNGEERAKGNILERFSAQQFPDLHSELNLSSLELGDSALYFCASSVAGGGGAIEQFFGPGTRLTVL.

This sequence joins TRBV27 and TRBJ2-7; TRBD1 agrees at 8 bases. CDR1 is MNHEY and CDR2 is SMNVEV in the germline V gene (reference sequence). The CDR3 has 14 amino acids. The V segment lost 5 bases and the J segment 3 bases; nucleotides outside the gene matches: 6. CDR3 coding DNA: TGTGCCAGCAGTAAGACAGGGGTAGGCTACGAGCAGTACTTC. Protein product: CASSKTGVGYEQYF.

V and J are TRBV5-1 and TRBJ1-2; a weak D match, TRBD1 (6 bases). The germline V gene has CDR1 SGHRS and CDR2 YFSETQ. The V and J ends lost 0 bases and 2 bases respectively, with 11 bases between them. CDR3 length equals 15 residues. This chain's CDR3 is CASSLEPDRNYGYTF. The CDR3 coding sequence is TGCGCCAGCAGCTTGGAACCCGACAGGAACTATGGCTACACCTTC.

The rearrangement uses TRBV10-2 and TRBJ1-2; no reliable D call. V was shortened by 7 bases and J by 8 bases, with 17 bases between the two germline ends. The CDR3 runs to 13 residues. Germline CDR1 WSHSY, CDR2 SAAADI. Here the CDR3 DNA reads TGCGCCAGCACCATGGGAGGGAGGAGCGGCTACACCTTC. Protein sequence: CASTMGGRSGYTF.

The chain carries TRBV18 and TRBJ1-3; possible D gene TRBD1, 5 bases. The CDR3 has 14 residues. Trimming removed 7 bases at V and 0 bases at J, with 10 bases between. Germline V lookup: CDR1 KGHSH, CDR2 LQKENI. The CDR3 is CASLTGASGNTIYF. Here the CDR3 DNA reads TGTGCCAGCTTAACAGGAGCCTCTGGAAACACCATATATTTT.

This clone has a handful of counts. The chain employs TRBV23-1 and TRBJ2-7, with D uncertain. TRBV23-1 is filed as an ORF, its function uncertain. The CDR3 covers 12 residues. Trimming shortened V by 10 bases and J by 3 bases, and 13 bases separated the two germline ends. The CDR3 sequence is CAITRHIYEQYF. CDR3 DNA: TGCGCCATTACGCGTCATATCTACGAGCAGTACTTC.

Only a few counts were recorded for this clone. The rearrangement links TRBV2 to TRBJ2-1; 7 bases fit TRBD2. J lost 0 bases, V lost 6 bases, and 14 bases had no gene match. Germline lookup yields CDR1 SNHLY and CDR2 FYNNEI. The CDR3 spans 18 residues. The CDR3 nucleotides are TGTGCCAGCAGCGAGCCCGTTCTAGCGGTAAGCTCCTACAATGAGCAGTTCTTC. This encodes CASSEPVLAVSSYNEQFF.

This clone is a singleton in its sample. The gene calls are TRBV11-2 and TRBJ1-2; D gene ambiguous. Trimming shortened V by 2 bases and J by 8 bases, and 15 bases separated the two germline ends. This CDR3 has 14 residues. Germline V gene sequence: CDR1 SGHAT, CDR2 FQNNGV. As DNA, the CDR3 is TGTGCCAGCAGCTTATGGCCGTCCCCAGGCGGCTACACCTTC. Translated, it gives CASSLWPSPGGYTF.

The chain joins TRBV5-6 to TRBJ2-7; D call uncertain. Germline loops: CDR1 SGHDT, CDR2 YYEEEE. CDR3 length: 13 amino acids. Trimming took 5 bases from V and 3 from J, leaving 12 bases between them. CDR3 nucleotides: TGTGCCAGCAGTCGGGTTGGAGACTACGAGCAGTACTTC. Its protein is CASSRVGDYEQYF.

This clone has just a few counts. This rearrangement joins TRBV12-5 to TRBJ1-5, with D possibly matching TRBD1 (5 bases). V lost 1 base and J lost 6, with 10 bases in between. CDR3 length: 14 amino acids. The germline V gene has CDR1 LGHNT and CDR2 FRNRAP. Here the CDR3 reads CASGLGPGGQPQHF. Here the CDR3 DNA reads TGTGCTAGTGGTTTGGGGCCCGGGGGTCAGCCCCAGCATTTT. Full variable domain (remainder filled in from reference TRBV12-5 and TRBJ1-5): DARVTQTPRHKVTEMGQEVTMRCQPILGHNTVFWYRQTMMQGLELLAYFRNRAPLDDSGMPKDRFSAEMPDATLATLKIQPSEPRDSAVYFCASGLGPGGQPQHFGDGTRLSIL.

The CDR3 here is CASSQDLQGTGIYEQYF. CDR3 in DNA: TGTGCCAGCAGCCAAGATCTTCAAGGGACAGGGATCTACGAGCAGTACTTC. The chain recombines TRBV4-2 with TRBJ2-7, with TRBD1 matching 9 bases. V was clipped by 0 bases and J by 3 bases; unmatched bases: 9. The CDR3 contains 17 residues. CDR1 and CDR2 from the germline V gene are LGHNA and YNFKEQ.